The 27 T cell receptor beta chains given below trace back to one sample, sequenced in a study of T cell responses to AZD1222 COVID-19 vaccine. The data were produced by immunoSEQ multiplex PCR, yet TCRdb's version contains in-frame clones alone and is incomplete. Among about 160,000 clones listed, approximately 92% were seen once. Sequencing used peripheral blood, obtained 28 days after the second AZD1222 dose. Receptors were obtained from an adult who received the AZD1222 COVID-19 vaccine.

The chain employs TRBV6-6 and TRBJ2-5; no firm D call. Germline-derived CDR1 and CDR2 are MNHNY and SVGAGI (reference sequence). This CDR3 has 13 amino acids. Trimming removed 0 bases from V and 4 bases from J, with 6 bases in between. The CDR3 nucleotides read TGTGCCAGCAGTTACTCGAGATTAGAGACCCAGTACTTC. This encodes CASSYSRLETQYF.

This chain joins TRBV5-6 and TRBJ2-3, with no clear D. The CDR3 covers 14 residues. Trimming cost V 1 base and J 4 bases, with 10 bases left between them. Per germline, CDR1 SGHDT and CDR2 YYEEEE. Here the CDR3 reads CASSLRNGADTQYF. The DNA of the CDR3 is TGTGCCAGCAGCTTGCGGAATGGTGCAGATACGCAGTATTTT.

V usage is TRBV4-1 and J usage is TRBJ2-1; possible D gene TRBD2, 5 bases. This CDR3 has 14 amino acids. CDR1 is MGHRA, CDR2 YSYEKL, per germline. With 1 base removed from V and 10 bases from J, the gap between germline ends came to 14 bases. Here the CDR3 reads CASSQVGPGGEQFF. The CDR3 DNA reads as TGCGCCAGCAGCCAAGTTGGACCCGGAGGCGAGCAGTTCTTC.

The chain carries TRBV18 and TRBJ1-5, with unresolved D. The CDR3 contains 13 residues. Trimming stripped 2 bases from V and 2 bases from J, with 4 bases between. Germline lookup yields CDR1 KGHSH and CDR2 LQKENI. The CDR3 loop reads CASSPERNQPQHF. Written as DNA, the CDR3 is TGTGCCAGCTCACCAGAACGCAATCAGCCCCAGCATTTT.

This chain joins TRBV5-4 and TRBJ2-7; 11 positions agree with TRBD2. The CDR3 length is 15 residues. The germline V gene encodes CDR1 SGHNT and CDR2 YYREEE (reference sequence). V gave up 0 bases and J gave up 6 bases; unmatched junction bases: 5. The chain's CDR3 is CASSLATSGSREQYF. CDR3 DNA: TGTGCCAGCAGCTTGGCTACTAGCGGGAGTCGCGAGCAGTACTTC. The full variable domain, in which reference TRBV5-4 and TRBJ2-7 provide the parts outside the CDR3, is ETGVTQSPTHLIKTRGQQVTLRCSSQSGHNTVSWYQQALGQGPQFIFQYYREEENGRGNFPPRFSGLQFPNYSSELNVNALELDDSALYLCASSLATSGSREQYFGPGTRLTVT.

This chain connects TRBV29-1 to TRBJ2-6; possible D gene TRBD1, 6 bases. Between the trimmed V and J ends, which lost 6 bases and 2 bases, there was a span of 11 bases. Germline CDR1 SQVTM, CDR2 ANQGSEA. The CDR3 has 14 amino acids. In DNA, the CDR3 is TGCAGCGTCCAGGGGTCTGCTGGGGCCAACGTCCTGACTTTC. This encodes CSVQGSAGANVLTF.

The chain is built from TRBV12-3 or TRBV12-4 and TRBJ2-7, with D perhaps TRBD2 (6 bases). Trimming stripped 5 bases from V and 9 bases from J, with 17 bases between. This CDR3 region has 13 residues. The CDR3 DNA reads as TGTGCCAGCAGTGTGGGAGGTGACAGAGGGCAGTACTTC. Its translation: CASSVGGDRGQYF.

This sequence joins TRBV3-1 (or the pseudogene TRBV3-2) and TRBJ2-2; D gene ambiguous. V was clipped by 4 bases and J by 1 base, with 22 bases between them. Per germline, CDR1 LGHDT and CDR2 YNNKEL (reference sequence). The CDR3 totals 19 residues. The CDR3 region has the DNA TGTGCCAGCAGCCCCACTATCCTCGGCGGACGAAAGAACACCGGGGAGCTGTTTTTT. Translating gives CASSPTILGGRKNTGELFF.

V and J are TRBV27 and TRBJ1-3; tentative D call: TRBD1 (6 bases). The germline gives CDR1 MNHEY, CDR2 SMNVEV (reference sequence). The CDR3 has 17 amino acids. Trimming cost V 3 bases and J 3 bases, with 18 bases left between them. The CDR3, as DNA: TGTGCCAGCAGTTTTGGGGGCCAAGGTTCCCGTGGAAACACCATATATTTT. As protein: CASSFGGQGSRGNTIYF.

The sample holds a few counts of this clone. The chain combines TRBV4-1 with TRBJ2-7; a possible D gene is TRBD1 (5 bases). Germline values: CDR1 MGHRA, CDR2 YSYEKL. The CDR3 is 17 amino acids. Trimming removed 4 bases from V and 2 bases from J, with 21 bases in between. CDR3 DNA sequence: TGCGCCAGCAGCCCAAGAATTCTGGGGCTAGGAGCCTACGAGCAGTACTTC. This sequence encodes CASSPRILGLGAYEQYF.

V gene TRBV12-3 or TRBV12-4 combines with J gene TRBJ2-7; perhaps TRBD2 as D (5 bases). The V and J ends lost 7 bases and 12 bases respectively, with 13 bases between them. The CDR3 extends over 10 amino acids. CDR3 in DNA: TGTGCCAGCAAGCGGACTTTTCTGTACTTC. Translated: CASKRTFLYF.

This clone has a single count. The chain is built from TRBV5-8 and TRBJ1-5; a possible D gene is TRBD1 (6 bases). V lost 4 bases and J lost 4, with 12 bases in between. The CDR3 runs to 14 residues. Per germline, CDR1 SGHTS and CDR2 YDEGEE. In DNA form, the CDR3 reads TGTGCCAGCAGCGACCGTACAGGGAATCAGCCCCAGCATTTT. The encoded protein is CASSDRTGNQPQHF.

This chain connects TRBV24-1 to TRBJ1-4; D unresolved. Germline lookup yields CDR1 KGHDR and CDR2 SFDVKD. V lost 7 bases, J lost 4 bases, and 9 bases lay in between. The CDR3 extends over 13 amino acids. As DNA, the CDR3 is TGTGCCACCAGCCTAGCGAATAATGAAAAACTGTTTTTT. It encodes CATSLANNEKLFF.

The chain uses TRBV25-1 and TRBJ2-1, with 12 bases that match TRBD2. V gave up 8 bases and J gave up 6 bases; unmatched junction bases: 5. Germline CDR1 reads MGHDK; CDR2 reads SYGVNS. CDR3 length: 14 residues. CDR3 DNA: TGTGCCAGCGTGACTAGCGGGAGCCCCAATGAGCAGTTCTTC. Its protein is CASVTSGSPNEQFF.

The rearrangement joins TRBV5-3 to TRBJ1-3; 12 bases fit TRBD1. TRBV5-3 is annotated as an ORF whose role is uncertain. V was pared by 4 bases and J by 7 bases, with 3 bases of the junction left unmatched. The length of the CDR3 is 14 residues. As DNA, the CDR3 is TGTGCCAGAAGCGAGGGACAGGGGGCGAACACCATATATTTT. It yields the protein CARSEGQGANTIYF.

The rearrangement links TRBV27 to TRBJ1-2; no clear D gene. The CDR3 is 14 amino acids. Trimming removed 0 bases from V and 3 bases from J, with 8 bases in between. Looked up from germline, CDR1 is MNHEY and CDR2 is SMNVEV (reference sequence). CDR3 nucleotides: TGTGCCAGCAGTTTATCGCCAGAGGACTATGGCTACACCTTC. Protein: CASSLSPEDYGYTF.

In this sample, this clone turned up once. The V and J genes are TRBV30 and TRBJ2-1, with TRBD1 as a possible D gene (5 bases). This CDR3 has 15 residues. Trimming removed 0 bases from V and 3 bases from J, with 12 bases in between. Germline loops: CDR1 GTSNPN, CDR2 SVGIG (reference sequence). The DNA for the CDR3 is TGTGCCTGGAGTGTTTCGCAGGGTTACTACAATGAGCAGTTCTTC. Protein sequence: CAWSVSQGYYNEQFF.

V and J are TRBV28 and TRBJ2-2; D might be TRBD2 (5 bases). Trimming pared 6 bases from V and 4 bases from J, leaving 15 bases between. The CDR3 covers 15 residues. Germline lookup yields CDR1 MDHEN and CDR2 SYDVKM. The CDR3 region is CASSISGLRTGELFF. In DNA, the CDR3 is TGTGCCAGCAGCATATCGGGATTGCGCACCGGGGAGCTGTTTTTT.

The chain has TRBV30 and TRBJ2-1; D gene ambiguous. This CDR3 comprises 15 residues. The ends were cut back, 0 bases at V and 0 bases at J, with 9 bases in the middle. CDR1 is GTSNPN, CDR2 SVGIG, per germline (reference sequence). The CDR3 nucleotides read TGTGCCTGGAGTGTATTAATAGACTCCTACAATGAGCAGTTCTTC. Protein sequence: CAWSVLIDSYNEQFF.

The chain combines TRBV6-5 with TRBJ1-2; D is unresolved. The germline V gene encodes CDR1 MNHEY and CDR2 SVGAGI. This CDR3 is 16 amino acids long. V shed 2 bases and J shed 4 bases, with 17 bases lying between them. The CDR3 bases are TGTGCCAGCAGTTACGATTCAGCCTTTCTCGGCTATGGCTACACCTTC. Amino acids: CASSYDSAFLGYGYTF.

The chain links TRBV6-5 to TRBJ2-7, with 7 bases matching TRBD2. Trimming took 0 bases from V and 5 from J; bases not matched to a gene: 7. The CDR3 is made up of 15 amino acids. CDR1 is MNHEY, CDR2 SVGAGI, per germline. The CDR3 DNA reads TGTGCCAGCAGTTACTCTGGGCGGGAGTCGGACGAGCAGTACTTC. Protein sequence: CASSYSGRESDEQYF.

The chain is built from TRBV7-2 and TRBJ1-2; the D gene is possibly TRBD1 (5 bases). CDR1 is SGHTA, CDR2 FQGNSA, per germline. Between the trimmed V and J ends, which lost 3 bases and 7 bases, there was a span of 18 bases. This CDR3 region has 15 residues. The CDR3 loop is CASSFVIGQGRGYTF. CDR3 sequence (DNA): TGTGCCAGCAGCTTCGTGATCGGGCAGGGACGTGGCTACACCTTC.

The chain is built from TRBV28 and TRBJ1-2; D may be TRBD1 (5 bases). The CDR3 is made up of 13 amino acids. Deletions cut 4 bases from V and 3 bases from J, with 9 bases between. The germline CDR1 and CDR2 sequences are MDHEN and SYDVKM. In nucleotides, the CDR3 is TGTGCCAGCAGTTCCGGGACTCACTATGGCTACACCTTC. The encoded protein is CASSSGTHYGYTF.

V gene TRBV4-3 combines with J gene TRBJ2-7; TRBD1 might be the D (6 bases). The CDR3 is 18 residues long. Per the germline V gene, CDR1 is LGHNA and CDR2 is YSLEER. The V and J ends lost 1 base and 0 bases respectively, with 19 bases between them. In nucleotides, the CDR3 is TGCGCCAGCAGCCAAGCTTTCGTGGCTGGGACAAGCTCCTACGAGCAGTACTTC. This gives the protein CASSQAFVAGTSSYEQYF.

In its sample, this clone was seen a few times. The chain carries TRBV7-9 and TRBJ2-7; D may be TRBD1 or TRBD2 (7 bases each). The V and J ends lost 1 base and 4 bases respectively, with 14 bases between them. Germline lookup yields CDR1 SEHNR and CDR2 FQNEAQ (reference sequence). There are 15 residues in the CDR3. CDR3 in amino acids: CASSLVSGGEYEQYF. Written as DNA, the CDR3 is TGTGCCAGCAGCTTAGTTTCAGGGGGGGAATACGAGCAGTACTTC.

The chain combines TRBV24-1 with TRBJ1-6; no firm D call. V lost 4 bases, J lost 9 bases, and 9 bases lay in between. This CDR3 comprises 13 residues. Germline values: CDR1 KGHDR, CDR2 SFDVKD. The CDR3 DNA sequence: TGTGCCACCAGTGAAGACCGGGGTTCACCCCTCCACTTT. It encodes CATSEDRGSPLHF.

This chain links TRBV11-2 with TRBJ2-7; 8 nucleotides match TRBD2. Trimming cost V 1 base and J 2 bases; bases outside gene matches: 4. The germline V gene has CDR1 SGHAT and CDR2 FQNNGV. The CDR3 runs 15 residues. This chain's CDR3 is CASSLGGGSPYEQYF. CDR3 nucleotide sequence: TGTGCCAGCAGCTTAGGCGGGGGGTCGCCCTACGAGCAGTACTTC.